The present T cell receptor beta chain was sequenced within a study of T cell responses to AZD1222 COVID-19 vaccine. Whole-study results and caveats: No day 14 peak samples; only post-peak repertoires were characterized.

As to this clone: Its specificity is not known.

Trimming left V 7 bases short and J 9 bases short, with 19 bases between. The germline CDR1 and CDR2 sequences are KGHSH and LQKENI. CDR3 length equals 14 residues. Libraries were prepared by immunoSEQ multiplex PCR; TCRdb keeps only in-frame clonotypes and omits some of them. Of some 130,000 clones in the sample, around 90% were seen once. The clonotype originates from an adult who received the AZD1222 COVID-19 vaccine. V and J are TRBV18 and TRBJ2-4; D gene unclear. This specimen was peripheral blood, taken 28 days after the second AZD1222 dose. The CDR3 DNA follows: TGTGCCAGCTTAATCCCGGGCCTGGGCAGCATTCAGTACTTC. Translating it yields CASLIPGLGSIQYF.